This record concerns one T cell receptor beta chain sequence. The target antigen is unknown. This entry comes from a study of cytomegalovirus exposure and HLA in healthy donors. Broader study findings: Most CMV-associated TCR beta chains appeared HLA-restricted in a later analysis. Trimming of TCR beta V- and J-genes showed a link, identified in a later analysis, to a missense DCLRE1C variant. A few chains tied to CMV proved CMV antigen-specific in vitro. Researchers had no immune exposure information except CMV serostatus available.

PCR primers comprised 60 Vbeta and 13 Jbeta primers. Repertoires were generated with immunoSEQ multiplex PCR, while TCRdb's copy carries only in-frame clones and drops some. The sample lists a few hundred thousand clones, about 79% occurring once. The CDR3 totals 19 residues. From germline, CDR1 is SGHVS and CDR2 FQNEAQ. Trimming shortened V by 1 base and J by 0 bases, and 19 bases separated the two germline ends. Material for sequencing was PBMCs. The V gene is TRBV7-8, the J gene TRBJ1-5; perhaps TRBD1 as D (5 bases). The origin of this receptor is a man aged 18 to 29 in good health and CMV-seronegative. CDR3 sequence reads: CASSLVEGVGIYSNQPQHF. DNA of the CDR3: TGTGCCAGCAGCTTAGTAGAAGGGGTGGGCATTTATAGCAATCAGCCCCAGCATTTT. Looking up the rest from reference TRBV7-8 and TRBJ1-5 gives the full variable domain: GAGVSQSPRYKVAKRGQDVALRCDPISGHVSLFWYQQALGQGPEFLTYFQNEAQLDKSGLPSDRFFAERPEGSVSTLKIQRTQQEDSAVYLCASSLVEGVGIYSNQPQHFGDGTRLSIL.